This T cell receptor beta chain originates from a study of T-cell reconstitution after alpha-beta-depleted transplantation in children. Unique molecular identifiers tagged the TCRbeta library. Via MiXCR, TCRdb re-called the PCR reads, giving one row per CDR3 protein. The sample holds a few hundred thousand distinct CDR3 sequences, about an eighth seen once. The sequenced sample was PBMCs, obtained from the stem cell graft. The receptor's source is a human donor who donated a stem cell graft to a child with Fanconi anemia.

CDR3 sequence reads: CATSEDTVYGYTF. The CDR3 DNA follows: TGTGCCACCAGTGAAGACACGGTCTATGGCTACACCTTC. The chain couples TRBV24-1 to TRBJ1-2; no definite D call. V was clipped by 4 bases and J by 4 bases, with 9 bases between them. The CDR3 has 13 amino acids. From germline, CDR1 is KGHDR and CDR2 SFDVKD.